This T cell receptor (beta chain) was documented in a study of shared clonotypes between healthy human individuals (dated by TCRdb to 2020 to 2022). Study-level background: The cohort included three men and a couple of women between 18 and 49 years of age. For each donor, CD4 naive and CD4 memory were each given three plates, CD8 naive was given two plates, and CD8 memory was given one plate. Different laboratories and diverse techniques were used to prepare libraries and sequence TCR repertoires, to increase sequencing depth and limit assay-specific biases. Per donor, leukapheresis produced somewhere between about 0.94 and 10 billion PBMCs. To estimate repertoire size and how much clonotypes are shared between individuals, the study performed deep sequencing of blood TCR repertoires from five healthy adults. The full study reports these points: Sampling was limited to blood, and TCR repertoires in tissue likely differ from TCR repertoires in blood. Rarefaction of sorted-subset datasets indicated incomplete sequencing despite the large sequencing depth. Higher generation probabilities were observed for clonotypes shared by all four sorted-subset donors than for non-shared clonotypes. Sharing across several donors was observed for around 4.8% of naive CD4, 3.5% of naive CD8, 2% to 2.5% of memory CD4, and roughly 0.4% of memory CD8 clonotypes. Because the study included only a small number of donors, the genetic and exposure-history diversity represented was limited. Pairwise subsampling indicated that sequencing depth was expected to affect the degree of clonotype sharing among donors. Naive subsets generally had larger estimated clonotype richness than memory subsets.

From cysteine to phenylalanine, the CDR3 is 14 amino acids long. This entry keeps only the CDR3 DNA: 42 bases, framed from base 1. Unmatched junction bases come to 7, with V trimmed by 4 bases and J by 4 bases. The CDR1 and CDR2 encoded by the germline V gene are SQVTM and ANQGSEA. A remark on this clone: It has no known antigen specificity. No per-base quality is available; no much larger clone lies one base away.

CD8 naive samples were obtained by positive selection for CCR7 among CD45RO-negative cells, yielding a CD45RA+CCR7+ population from which TemRA cells were excluded. The donors were healthy, HIV-negative adults who had no recently reported acute infections or vaccinations. Every donor was a Caucasian adult residing in Nashville, Tennessee, USA. After blood collection by leukapheresis, PBMCs were isolated using Ficoll-Histopaque density gradient centrifugation and then cryopreserved in the vapor phase of liquid nitrogen. Analytical flow cytometry was used to check the purity and quantity of every magnetically sorted T cell population. From each sorted fraction, genomic DNA was isolated and quantified by UV absorbance on a Nanodrop 2000c. TCR CDR3 regions were amplified from genomic DNA by multiplex PCR using the deep immunoSEQ assay. Extracted genomic DNA from each cell subset was distributed evenly across all wells of several immunoSEQ 96-well plates, and each plate was treated as a replicate. For sorted subsets, each replicate PCR was loaded with approximately 190 ng genomic DNA, equivalent to some 27,000 T cell genomes. Purified libraries were quantified with a Qubit 3.0 fluorometer, sized on a Bioanalyzer 2100, and re-quantified with the KAPA Library Quantification kit. Each immunoSEQ 96-well plate was sequenced on its own single-read 150-cycle Illumina NextSeq 550 flow cell. As for the authors' bioinformatics: The immunoSEQ output contained only junctional sequences without quality scores, so filtering could not match that applied to full-length reads. Sequences were annotated with PyIR, a Python wrapper for IgBLAST v1.9, and V/J genes and CDR3 were assigned using IMGT germline references. Reads with weak V/J assignments (E-value above 1e-6), missing CDR3, stop codons, out-of-frame junctions, or ambiguous translated residues were removed. V3J clonotypes were defined as sequences sharing the same inferred V gene, J gene, and CDR3 amino acid sequence. To compute the percentage overlap between repertoires, the number of shared unique clonotypes was divided by the size of the smaller repertoire. Richness of each repertoire was evaluated using RTK rarefaction, the Chao1 estimator, and Recon v2.1 estimates of unobserved clonotypes. OLGA was used to compute generation probabilities for all TCRbeta clonotypes that the gDNA method yielded from a handful of donors. TCRdb obtained this table from immuneACCESS and retained in-frame rearrangements with V and J assigned. These tables miss some clones; where compared with another copy, unresolved V genes account for less than half of the shortfall, and the remainder is unexplained. From that table come the V and J calls and clone size; the DNA was used to work out D and trimming. This sample gives approximately 810,000 clones in total; roughly 92% of them show up just once. The ten biggest clones cover around 24% of the sample.

The chain is assembled from TRBV29-1 and TRBJ2-7; TRBD2 agrees with 10 junctional bases. Sequences were obtained from naive CD8+ T cells sorted from blood. According to the study, the label for this sample's cell subset or site signals: CD45RA+CCR7+. The TCR originated in a man younger than 45 in good health. The CDR3 reads as follows: CSVVLAGDPYEQYF. The nucleotide sequence reads as follows: TGCAGCGTTGTCCTAGCGGGAGACCCTTACGAGCAGTACTTC.